Each of the 23 T cell receptor beta chains below was sequenced from the same sample in a study of CD8+ T cells in alopecia areata (dated by TCRdb to 2016 to 2019). Receptors were amplified or captured by the immunoSEQ multiplex PCR assay. For TCR sequencing, RNA was extracted from every sample and reverse transcribed into cDNA to serve as template. Held by TCRdb, this immuneACCESS table contains in-frame sequences only and omits some clones. Under half of the omission traces to an unresolved V gene where checked; the cause of the rest is unknown. This sample lists about 210,000 clones; around 57% were detected once. The ten largest make up around 1.6% of the sample. What this sample's time point label stands for: around 29 days on oral tofacitinib. In the paper's terms, the treatment or condition label means: oral pan-JAK inhibitor, 5-10 mg twice daily. Sequencing used CD4+ T cells sorted from blood, obtained at week 4, from a patient treated with tofacitinib. These receptor sequences come from a human donor with alopecia areata.

The chain employs TRBV5-1 and TRBJ2-5; 7 bases line up with TRBD1. V gave up 4 bases and J gave up 3 bases; unmatched junction bases: 3. Germline-derived CDR1 and CDR2 are SGHRS and YFSETQ. CDR3 length equals 13 residues. The CDR3: CASSRDSKETQYF. The CDR3 DNA reads as TGCGCCAGCAGCCGGGACAGCAAAGAGACCCAGTACTTC.

The chain has TRBV7-2 and TRBJ1-4, with 10 positions matching TRBD1. The V segment lost 0 bases and the J segment 8 bases; nucleotides outside the gene matches: 6. Germline V gene sequence: CDR1 SGHTA, CDR2 FQGNSA. This CDR3 contains 16 residues. The CDR3 DNA follows: TGTGCCAGCAGCTTAGCCTGGACAGGGGGAGGCGAAAAACTGTTTTTT. Its translation is CASSLAWTGGGEKLFF.

This clone was seen ten or more times. At the DNA level, this CDR3 is encoded by other sequences in the same sample as well. The chain has TRBV30 and TRBJ1-5; D uncertain. Germline V gene lookup returns CDR1 GTSNPN and CDR2 SVGIG (reference sequence). Trimming removed 1 base from V and 4 bases from J, with 8 bases in between. The CDR3 is made up of 13 amino acids. The CDR3 bases are TGTGCCTGGAGTGGGGGTGATAATCAGCCCCAGCATTTT. It specifies CAWSGGDNQPQHF.

The V call is TRBV5-5, the J call TRBJ2-5; a possible D gene is TRBD1 (5 bases). This CDR3 contains 13 residues. Trimming removed 0 bases at V and 3 bases at J, with 6 bases between. CDR1 SGHKS and CDR2 YYEKEE come from the germline V gene (reference sequence). The CDR3 coding sequence is TGTGCCAGCAGCTTGGGGGGCGAAGAGACCCAGTACTTC. This encodes CASSLGGEETQYF. Full variable domain (outside the CDR3, taken from reference TRBV5-5 and TRBJ2-5): DAGVTQSPTHLIKTRGQQVTLRCSPISGHKSVSWYQQVLGQGPQFIFQYYEKEERGRGNFPDRFSARQFPNYSSELNVNALLLGDSALYLCASSLGGEETQYFGPGTRLLVL.

This clone ranks as medium-sized (0.01 to 0.1%). The chain employs TRBV7-2 and TRBJ1-6; D unresolved. This CDR3 is 12 amino acids long. From germline, CDR1 is SGHTA and CDR2 FQGNSA. Deletions cut 0 bases from V and 9 bases from J, with 3 bases between. The CDR3 sequence: CASSLAFSPLHF. The CDR3 nucleotides read TGTGCCAGCAGCTTAGCCTTTTCACCCCTCCACTTT.

In DNA form, the CDR3 reads TGTGCCAGCGCCGAGGGGACTAGCCCCAGCGAGACCCAGTACTTC. This gives the protein CASAEGTSPSETQYF. The V gene is TRBV9, the J gene TRBJ2-5; 9 bases map to TRBD2. Per the germline V gene, CDR1 is SGDLS and CDR2 is YYNGEE. This CDR3 has 15 amino acids. With V trimmed by 7 bases and J by 5 bases, 12 bases remained unmatched.

At least ten counts were recorded for this clone. The chain recombines TRBV7-3 with TRBJ2-1; 7 bases agree with TRBD2. This CDR3 comprises 17 residues. V lost 0 bases and J lost 6; bases outside the gene matches: 11. Germline V gene sequence: CDR1 SGHTA, CDR2 FQGTGA. The CDR3 DNA sequence: TGTGCCAGCAGCTTAACGGCCCAGCGGGGTCCCGGCAATGAGCAGTTCTTC. Protein sequence: CASSLTAQRGPGNEQFF.

Comments on this clone: The junction shows a germline mismatch at one end, possibly a read error. The V and J genes are TRBV29-1 and TRBJ1-2; D possibly corresponds to TRBD1 (6 bases). CDR3 length: 14 amino acids. Germline values: CDR1 SQVTM, CDR2 ANQGSEA. The CDR3 DNA sequence: TGCAGCGTCGAAGGACAGAGAACTAACTATGGCTACACCTTC. Amino acids: CSVEGQRTNYGYTF. The whole variable domain, remainder taken from reference TRBV29-1 and TRBJ1-2, is SAVISQKPSRDICQRGTSLTIQCQVDSQVTMMFWYRQQPGQSLTLIATANQGSEATYESGFVIDKFPISRPNLTFSTLTVSNMSPEDSSIYLCSVEGQRTNYGYTFGSGTRLTVV.

This clone was recorded a few times. The chain links TRBV29-1 to TRBJ1-5; 7 bases align to TRBD1. The CDR3 sequence is 13 residues long. V gave up 7 bases and J gave up 9 bases; unmatched junction bases: 12. Germline V gene data show CDR1 as SQVTM and CDR2 as ANQGSEA. CDR3 coding DNA: TGCAGCGCCAGGACAGACAGGGCCGGGCCCCAGCATTTT. This codes for CSARTDRAGPQHF. Based on the CDR3 plus reference TRBV29-1 and TRBJ1-5, the full variable domain is SAVISQKPSRDICQRGTSLTIQCQVDSQVTMMFWYRQQPGQSLTLIATANQGSEATYESGFVIDKFPISRPNLTFSTLTVSNMSPEDSSIYLCSARTDRAGPQHFGDGTRLSIL.

The chain joins TRBV11-2 to TRBJ2-1; maybe TRBD2 (5 bases). CDR1 and CDR2 (germline): SGHAT, FQNNGV. The V and J ends lost 0 bases and 15 bases respectively, with 9 bases between them. The CDR3 is 11 residues long. CDR3 amino acids: CASSLEWRLFF. In DNA form, the CDR3 reads TGTGCCAGCAGCTTAGAATGGAGGCTGTTCTTC.

The chain carries TRBV7-9 and TRBJ1-2; maybe TRBD1 (5 bases). Germline CDR1 SEHNR, CDR2 FQNEAQ (reference sequence). This CDR3 spans 13 amino acids. Trimming removed 3 bases at V and 1 base at J, with 6 bases between. CDR3 region: CASSLDINYGYTF. The CDR3 region has the DNA TGTGCCAGCAGCTTGGACATTAACTATGGCTACACCTTC.

The chain is built from TRBV29-1 and TRBJ2-3, with D maybe TRBD1 (5 bases). Trimming took off 4 bases at V and 2 bases at J, with 13 bases between the two ends. From germline, CDR1 is SQVTM and CDR2 ANQGSEA. The CDR3 runs 14 residues. Here the CDR3 reads CSVVVRGLTDTQYF. DNA of the CDR3: TGCAGCGTTGTCGTAAGGGGCCTCACAGATACGCAGTATTTT.

This clone came up a few times. DNA for the CDR3: TGTGCCAGCGGGTCGGGGATTTACGAGCAGTACTTC. Protein sequence: CASGSGIYEQYF. V and J are TRBV7-9 and TRBJ2-7; maybe TRBD2 (5 bases). V lost 8 bases to trimming and J lost 4 bases, with 12 bases between them. The CDR3 spans 12 residues. The germline gives CDR1 SEHNR, CDR2 FQNEAQ (reference sequence).

The chain couples TRBV5-1 to TRBJ1-1; no definite D call. The V end lost 4 bases, the J end lost 4 bases, and 14 bases lay between the germline ends. The length of the CDR3 is 14 residues. Germline-derived CDR1 and CDR2 are SGHRS and YFSETQ. CDR3 nucleotide sequence: TGCGCCAGCAGCGGCAGTGGGGTGACCACTGAAGCTTTCTTT. This codes for CASSGSGVTTEAFF.

The J gene is TRBJ2-3, the V gene TRBV9; the D is unclear. Germline loops: CDR1 SGDLS, CDR2 YYNGEE. The CDR3 totals 11 residues. Trimming removed 3 bases at V and 5 bases at J, with 4 bases between. The CDR3 region has the DNA TGTGCCAGCAGCGGTTTAGATACGCAGTATTTT. It yields the protein CASSGLDTQYF.

The chain carries TRBV12-5 and TRBJ1-5; 8 nucleotides line up with TRBD1. From germline, CDR1 is LGHNT and CDR2 FRNRAP. The V gene end was trimmed by 1 base and the J gene end by 3 bases; junction bases not matched to a gene: 2. This CDR3 contains 15 residues. The CDR3 DNA sequence: TGTGCTAGTGGTTTGGCGCAGGGGGCCAATCAGCCCCAGCATTTT. Translated: CASGLAQGANQPQHF.

This clone appeared a single time. The CDR3: CASSVDGGEGYTF. For the CDR3, the DNA is TGTGCCAGCAGCGTAGATGGGGGCGAGGGCTACACCTTC. This chain uses TRBV9 with TRBJ1-2, with D possibly matching TRBD1 (6 bases). The germline gives CDR1 SGDLS, CDR2 YYNGEE. The CDR3 extends over 13 amino acids. Trimming shortened V by 0 bases and J by 8 bases, and 11 bases separated the two germline ends.

This clone has more than one count but fewer than ten. This chain's CDR3 is CASSPRQTTDTQYF. DNA for the CDR3: TGTGCCAGCTCACCACGACAGACTACAGATACGCAGTATTTT. The chain is built from TRBV18 and TRBJ2-3; maybe TRBD1 (5 bases). Germline V gives CDR1 KGHSH, CDR2 LQKENI. There are 14 residues in the CDR3. V dropped 1 base and J dropped 3 bases, with 8 bases sitting between them. The full variable domain, with the rest looked up from reference TRBV18 and TRBJ2-3, is NAGVMQNPRHLVRRRGQEARLRCSPMKGHSHVYWYRQLPEEGLKFMVYLQKENIIDESGMPKERFSAEFPKEGPSILRIQQVVRGDSAAYFCASSPRQTTDTQYFGPGTRLTVL.

This chain connects TRBV30 to TRBJ2-2; D is unresolved. The V gene lost 4 bases and the J gene lost 4 bases, with 13 bases spanning the gap. This CDR3 comprises 14 residues. The germline CDR1 and CDR2 sequences are GTSNPN and SVGIG (reference sequence). CDR3 nucleotide sequence: TGTGCCTGGATGAAGAGCCGGACCACCGGGGAGCTGTTTTTT. This encodes CAWMKSRTTGELFF.

The chain employs TRBV10-2 and TRBJ2-3, with D hard to call. This CDR3 contains 11 residues. The germline gives CDR1 WSHSY, CDR2 SAAADI. V was shortened by 10 bases and J by 3 bases, with 8 bases between the two germline ends. The CDR3 region has the DNA TGCGCCACCTCCGGAACAGATACGCAGTATTTT. This codes for CATSGTDTQYF.

This chain uses TRBV29-1 with TRBJ2-7; 12 nucleotides agree with TRBD1. The CDR3 runs 15 residues. Looked up from germline, CDR1 is SQVTM and CDR2 is ANQGSEA. Trimming at V came to 6 bases and at J to 4 bases, leaving 10 bases not matched to a gene. The CDR3 here is CSVFTGTGGEYEQYF. The CDR3 bases are TGCAGCGTATTCACCGGGACAGGGGGCGAATACGAGCAGTACTTC.

The chain carries TRBV7-9 and TRBJ2-5; D may be TRBD1 (6 bases). Germline V gene data show CDR1 as SEHNR and CDR2 as FQNEAQ (reference sequence). The CDR3 length is 16 residues. Trimming stripped 8 bases from V and 3 bases from J, with 22 bases between. DNA of the CDR3: TGTGCCAGCGACTATGGGATTGGGGGCAGTGAAGAGACCCAGTACTTC. This gives the protein CASDYGIGGSEETQYF.

The rearrangement joins TRBV11-2 to TRBJ1-6; D perhaps matches TRBD1 (5 bases). CDR1 is SGHAT, CDR2 FQNNGV, per germline. This CDR3 is built from 15 residues. The V and J ends lost 2 bases and 9 bases respectively, with 14 bases between them. The CDR3 reads CASSLNGVGGSPLHF. As DNA, the CDR3 is TGTGCCAGCAGCTTAAACGGTGTCGGGGGTTCACCCCTCCACTTT.